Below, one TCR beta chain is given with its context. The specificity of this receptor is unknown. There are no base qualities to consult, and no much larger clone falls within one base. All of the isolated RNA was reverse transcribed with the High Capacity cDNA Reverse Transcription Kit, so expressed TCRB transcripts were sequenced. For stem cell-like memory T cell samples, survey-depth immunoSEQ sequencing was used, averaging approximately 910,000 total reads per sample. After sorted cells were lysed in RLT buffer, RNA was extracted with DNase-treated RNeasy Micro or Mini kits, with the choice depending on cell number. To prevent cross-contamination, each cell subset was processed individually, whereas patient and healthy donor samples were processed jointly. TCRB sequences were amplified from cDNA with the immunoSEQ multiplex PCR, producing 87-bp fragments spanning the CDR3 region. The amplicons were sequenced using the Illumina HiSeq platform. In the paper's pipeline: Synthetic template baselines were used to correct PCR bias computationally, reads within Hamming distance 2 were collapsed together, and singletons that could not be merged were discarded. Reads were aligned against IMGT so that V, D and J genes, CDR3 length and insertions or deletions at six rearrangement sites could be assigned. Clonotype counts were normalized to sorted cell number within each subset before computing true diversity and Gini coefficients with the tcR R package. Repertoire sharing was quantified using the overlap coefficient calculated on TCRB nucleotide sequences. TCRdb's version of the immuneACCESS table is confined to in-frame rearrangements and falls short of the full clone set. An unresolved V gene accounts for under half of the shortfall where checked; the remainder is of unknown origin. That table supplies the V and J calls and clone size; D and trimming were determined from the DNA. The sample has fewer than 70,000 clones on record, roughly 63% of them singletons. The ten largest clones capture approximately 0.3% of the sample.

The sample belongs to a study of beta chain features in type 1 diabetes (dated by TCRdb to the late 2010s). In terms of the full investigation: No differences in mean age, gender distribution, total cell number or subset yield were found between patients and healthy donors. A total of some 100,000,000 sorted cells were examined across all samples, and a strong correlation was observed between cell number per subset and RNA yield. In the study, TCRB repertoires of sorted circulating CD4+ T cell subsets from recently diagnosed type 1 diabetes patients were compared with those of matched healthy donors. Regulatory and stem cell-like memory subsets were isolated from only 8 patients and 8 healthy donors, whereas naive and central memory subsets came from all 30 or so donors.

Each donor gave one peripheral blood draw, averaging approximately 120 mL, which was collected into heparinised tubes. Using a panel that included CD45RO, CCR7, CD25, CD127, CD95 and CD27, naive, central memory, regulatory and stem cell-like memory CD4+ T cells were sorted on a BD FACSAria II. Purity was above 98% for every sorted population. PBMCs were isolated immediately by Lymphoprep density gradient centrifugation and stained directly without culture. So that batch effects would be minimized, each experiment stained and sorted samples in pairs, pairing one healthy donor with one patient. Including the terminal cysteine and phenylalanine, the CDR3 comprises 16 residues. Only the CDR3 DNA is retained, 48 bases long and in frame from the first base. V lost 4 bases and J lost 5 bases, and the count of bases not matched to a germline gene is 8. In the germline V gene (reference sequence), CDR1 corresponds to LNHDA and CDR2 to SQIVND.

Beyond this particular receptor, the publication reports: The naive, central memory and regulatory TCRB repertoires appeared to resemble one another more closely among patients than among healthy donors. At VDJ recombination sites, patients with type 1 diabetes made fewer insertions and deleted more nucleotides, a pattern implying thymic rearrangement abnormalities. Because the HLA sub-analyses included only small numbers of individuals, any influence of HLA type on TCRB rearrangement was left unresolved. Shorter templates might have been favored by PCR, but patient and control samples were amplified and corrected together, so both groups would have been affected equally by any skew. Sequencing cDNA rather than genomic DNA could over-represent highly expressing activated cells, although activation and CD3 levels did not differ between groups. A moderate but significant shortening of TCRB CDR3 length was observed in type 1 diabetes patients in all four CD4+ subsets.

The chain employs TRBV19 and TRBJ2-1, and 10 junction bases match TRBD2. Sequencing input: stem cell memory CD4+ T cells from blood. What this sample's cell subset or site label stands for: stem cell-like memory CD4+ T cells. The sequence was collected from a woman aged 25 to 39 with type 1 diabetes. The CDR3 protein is CASSRQGTSVNNEQFF. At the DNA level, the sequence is TGTGCCAGTAGTAGACAGGGGACTAGCGTCAACAATGAGCAGTTCTTC.